This record looks at one TCR beta chain sequence and its context. Its antigen remains unidentified. The record originates from a study of PD-1 blockade in mismatch repair-deficient tumors. Study-wide background: Patients had around 11 mismatch repair-deficient cancer types and were previously treated and progressing. Regarding the study as a whole: Tumor-resident clones, often undetectable pretreatment in blood, expanded then contracted after pembrolizumab.

Profiling relied on immunoSEQ multiplex PCR, and the TCRdb table lists in-frame clones only, not all of them. The sample records about 120,000 clones, roughly 86% being singletons. TCR sequencing covered a few patients who responded to pembrolizumab. The sequencing here drew on peripheral blood, taken approximately 72 weeks after starting pembrolizumab. The source of this sequence is an adult with mismatch repair-deficient cancer.

The CDR3 loop reads CASSLHLLETQYF. CDR3 nucleotides: TGTGCCAGCAGCTTACATCTACTAGAGACCCAGTACTTC. This chain joins TRBV7-6 and TRBJ2-5; D gene uncertain. Germline V lookup: CDR1 SGHVS, CDR2 FNYEAQ. There are 13 residues in the CDR3. Trimming stripped 2 bases from V and 4 bases from J, with 8 bases between.